A selection of T cell receptor beta chains follows, all from one sample in a study of T-cell reconstitution after alpha-beta-depleted transplantation in children. MiXCR was run by TCRdb on the PCR reads, yielding one entry per CDR3 protein. The table includes some 600,000 distinct CDR3 sequences, approximately 12% detected once. Sequencing was performed on PBMCs, mostly from graft donor cells, taken 360 days after TCRalphabeta/CD19-depleted stem cell transplant. The receptors originated from a male patient younger than 18 who had a stem cell transplant for acute myeloid leukemia, so the T cells may come from the graft donor. Both conserved end residues are part of each CDR3. The D gene is left open where the match is weak. Clone size is not always given. Where it is, it says once, few, many or a class for expanded clones.

j_call | v_call | d_call | clone_size | cdr3_aa | cdr3_nt
TRBJ1-1 | TRBV20-1 | TRBD1 | NA | CSATRDIQGYTEAFF | TGCAGTGCTACCAGAGATATACAGGGGTACACTGAAGCTTTCTTT
TRBJ2-7 | TRBV29-1 | TRBD2 | few | CSAMKGGLAGFSYEQYF | TGCAGCGCTATGAAGGGTGGACTAGCGGGCTTCTCCTACGAGCAGTACTTC
TRBJ1-4 | TRBV28 | NA | few | CASSFRSGEKLFF | TGTGCCAGCAGTTTTAGGTCGGGGGAAAAACTGTTTTTT
TRBJ2-7 | TRBV12-3/TRBV12-4 | NA | few | CASGPGVGRFYEQYF | TGTGCCAGCGGCCCGGGTGTCGGTAGGTTCTACGAGCAGTACTTC
TRBJ2-7 | TRBV6-5 | TRBD1 | NA | CASSPIRGTGGDEQYF | TGTGCCAGCAGTCCAATTCGTGGGACAGGGGGCGACGAGCAGTACTTC
TRBJ2-1 | TRBV19 | TRBD1 | few | CASSIAGQGPSGGFF | TGTGCCAGTAGTATCGCGGGACAGGGCCCCTCAGGGGGGTTCTTC
TRBJ2-5 | TRBV7-9 | TRBD2 | NA | CASSLPRLARHQETQYF | TGTGCCAGCAGCTTACCCAGACTAGCAAGGCACCAAGAGACCCAGTACTTC
TRBJ2-2 | TRBV21-1 | NA | few | CASSKERENTGELFF | TGTGCCAGCAGCAAAGAAAGAGAGAACACCGGGGAGCTGTTTTTT
TRBJ2-2 | TRBV18 | NA | many | CASSPQTGELFF | TGTGCCAGCTCACCACAGACCGGGGAGCTGTTTTTT
TRBJ2-3 | TRBV20-1 | TRBD2 | NA | CSARRVTPGLAGRDTQYF | TGCAGTGCTAGAAGGGTTACACCGGGACTAGCGGGGAGGGATACGCAGTATTTT
TRBJ2-7 | TRBV7-9 | NA | NA | CASSLGPNEQYF | TGTGCCAGCAGCCTAGGTCCCAACGAGCAGTACTTC
TRBJ2-1 | TRBV29-1 | NA | NA | CSETPPSYNEQFF | TGCAGCGAGACCCCGCCCTCCTACAATGAGCAGTTCTTC
TRBJ1-4 | TRBV24-1 | NA | NA | CATSDAGSEKLFF | TGTGCCACCAGTGACGCCGGAAGTGAAAAACTGTTTTTT
TRBJ2-4 | TRBV6-5 | NA | NA | CASSYSSRGDIQYF | TGTGCCAGCAGTTACTCGTCGCGAGGAGACATTCAGTACTTC
TRBJ2-2 | TRBV9 | TRBD2 | many | CASSVGGAGKNTGELFF | TGTGCCAGCAGCGTAGGGGGAGCGGGAAAGAACACCGGGGAGCTGTTTTTT
TRBJ1-5 | TRBV28 | NA | few | CASLTEANNQPQHF | TGTGCCAGCCTTACCGAGGCTAACAATCAGCCCCAGCATTTT
TRBJ2-3 | TRBV11-1 | NA | NA | CASSSNRGGLAPTDTQYF | TGTGCCAGCAGCTCCAACAGGGGAGGTCTTGCCCCAACAGATACGCAGTATTTT
TRBJ2-1 | TRBV19 | NA | NA | CASSIGDGYEQFF | TGTGCCAGTAGTATTGGCGACGGTTATGAGCAGTTCTTC
TRBJ2-2 | TRBV19 | NA | many | CASSILPWPDTGELFF | TGTGCCAGTAGTATACTGCCGTGGCCCGACACCGGGGAGCTGTTTTTT
TRBJ2-5 | TRBV15 | NA | many | CATSNIQETQYF | TGTGCCACCAGCAATATCCAAGAGACCCAGTACTTC
TRBJ2-7 | TRBV2 | NA | NA | CAIQGPRYEQYF | TGTGCCATCCAGGGACCTCGCTACGAGCAGTACTTC
TRBJ2-7 | TRBV7-6 | NA | many | CASSLGRASYEQYF | TGTGCCAGCAGCTTGGGTCGGGCCTCCTACGAGCAGTACTTC
TRBJ2-3 | TRBV6-2/TRBV6-3 | TRBD2 | few | CASMGGSGRTDTQYF | TGTGCCAGCATGGGAGGGAGCGGGAGGACCGATACGCAGTATTTT
TRBJ2-3 | TRBV6-1 | NA | NA | CASKDPPSSTDTQYF | TGTGCCAGCAAAGACCCCCCCTCTAGCACAGATACGCAGTATTTT
TRBJ2-7 | TRBV7-8 | TRBD1 | few | CASRVDRVVNEQYF | TGTGCCAGCAGAGTTGACAGGGTGGTCAACGAGCAGTACTTC
TRBJ2-1 | TRBV20-1 | TRBD2 | few | CSARTGTSGEQFF | TGCAGTGCTAGAACCGGGACTAGCGGCGAGCAGTTCTTC
TRBJ2-1 | TRBV10-3 | NA | few | CAISESPSPNEQFF | TGTGCCATCAGTGAGTCGCCCTCCCCAAATGAGCAGTTCTTC
TRBJ2-2 | TRBV28 | NA | many | CASSFGTWTGNTGELFF | TGTGCCAGCAGCTTCGGGACCTGGACGGGGAACACCGGGGAGCTGTTTTTT